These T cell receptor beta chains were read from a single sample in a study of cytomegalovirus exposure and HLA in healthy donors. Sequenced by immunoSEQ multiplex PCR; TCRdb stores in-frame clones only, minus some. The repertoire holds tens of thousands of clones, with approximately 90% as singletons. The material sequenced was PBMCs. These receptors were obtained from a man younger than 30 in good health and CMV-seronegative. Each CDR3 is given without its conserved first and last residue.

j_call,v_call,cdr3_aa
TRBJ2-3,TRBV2,ASSGGGLITDTQY
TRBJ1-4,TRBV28,ASSLPRGDSREKLF
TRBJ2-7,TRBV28,ASSSSYEQY
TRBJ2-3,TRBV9,ASSVISSTDTQY
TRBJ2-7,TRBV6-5,ASCKRDGYEQY
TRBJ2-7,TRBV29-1,SVVTGRLLLPYEQY
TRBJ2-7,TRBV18,ASSPPSGSSRQY
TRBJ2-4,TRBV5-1,ASSSAGNIQY
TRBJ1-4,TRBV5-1,ASRDSNEKLF
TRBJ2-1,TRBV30,AWSSPHRGYYNEQF
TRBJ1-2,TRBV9,ASSVEGRGYGYT
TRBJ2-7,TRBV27,ASSLRGLAGGPSREQY
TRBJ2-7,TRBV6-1,ASSATDVLAYEQY
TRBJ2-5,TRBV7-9,ASSLKGRETQY
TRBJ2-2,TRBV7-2,ASSLLAGGIGELF
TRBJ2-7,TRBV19,ASRRGVSEQY